What follows are 10 T cell receptor beta chains derived from one specimen sequenced in a study of T cell responses to AZD1222 COVID-19 vaccine. The method was immunoSEQ multiplex PCR; TCRdb's version includes in-frame clones alone and lacks a portion of them. Of some 100,000 clones listed, around 90% are singletons. The source was peripheral blood, collected on day 0 of AZD1222 vaccination. The source of these receptors is an adult in good health.

The chain has TRBV9 and TRBJ2-2, with TRBD1 matching 7 bases. V dropped 5 bases and J dropped 0; count of bases not matched to a gene: 7. Per germline, CDR1 SGDLS and CDR2 YYNGEE. The CDR3 runs 16 residues. The CDR3 nucleotides are TGTGCCAGCAGTCGCCGGGACAGCGCGAACACCGGGGAGCTGTTTTTT. Amino acid sequence: CASSRRDSANTGELFF.

J is TRBJ2-7 and V is TRBV28; D perhaps matches TRBD1 (5 bases). Trimming left V 4 bases short and J 1 base short, with 11 bases between. CDR1 is MDHEN, CDR2 SYDVKM, per germline. This CDR3 region has 14 residues. CDR3 protein: CASSSPGNSYEQYF. The CDR3 bases are TGTGCCAGCAGTTCCCCAGGGAATTCCTACGAGCAGTACTTC.

The V call is TRBV24-1, the J call TRBJ2-1, with TRBD1 as a possible D gene (6 bases). Trimming pared 3 bases from V and 0 bases from J, leaving 11 bases between. CDR1 and CDR2 from the germline V gene are KGHDR and SFDVKD. The CDR3 contains 16 residues. DNA for the CDR3: TGTGCCACCAGTGATAATAGGGGGAGCTCCTACAATGAGCAGTTCTTC. Translating gives CATSDNRGSSYNEQFF.

This chain connects TRBV18 to TRBJ2-3, with TRBD1 matching over 10 bases. Germline V gene sequence: CDR1 KGHSH, CDR2 LQKENI. Losses at the gene ends were 3 bases for V and 1 base for J; bases not matched to a gene: 4. The CDR3 contains 16 residues. The CDR3 DNA reads as TGTGCCAGCTCACCTCAAGGACAGGGGGGCACAGATACGCAGTATTTT. This gives the protein CASSPQGQGGTDTQYF.

J is TRBJ2-7 and V is TRBV29-1; D not certain. V lost 3 bases, J lost 4 bases, and 10 bases lay in between. Germline loops: CDR1 SQVTM, CDR2 ANQGSEA. This CDR3 is 12 amino acids long. CDR3 loop: CSVDGQNYEQYF. In DNA form, the CDR3 reads TGCAGCGTTGATGGGCAAAATTACGAGCAGTACTTC.

The chain uses TRBV21-1 and TRBJ2-7; the listed D gene, TRBD2, was not tested against the DNA. TRBV21-1 is marked as a pseudogene. CDR3 length equals 21 residues. CDR3 DNA sequence: TGTGCCAGCAGCAAAGCGATATCCGGGACTAGCGGGAGGACTGTAACCTACGAGCAGTACTTC. Residues: CASSKAISGTSGRTVTYEQYF.

This clone is large. The chain uses TRBV6-5 and TRBJ1-5; tentatively, D is TRBD1 (6 bases). CDR1 is MNHEY, CDR2 SVGAGI, per germline. There are 13 residues in the CDR3. The germline V and J ends were trimmed by 6 bases and 5 bases, with 11 bases remaining between them. The chain's CDR3 is CASSQTGYQPQHF. CDR3 bases: TGTGCCAGCAGCCAGACAGGATATCAGCCCCAGCATTTT.

This chain links TRBV6-5 with TRBJ1-3, with a tentative D call TRBD1 (5 bases). CDR1 and CDR2 from the germline V gene are MNHEY and SVGAGI. CDR3 length: 14 residues. The V gene lost 6 bases and the J gene lost 0 bases, with 9 bases spanning the gap. CDR3 protein: CASRQGRSGNTIYF. CDR3 in DNA: TGTGCCAGCAGGCAGGGCCGCTCTGGAAACACCATATATTTT.

This clone was seen a few times. This chain joins TRBV3-1 (or the pseudogene TRBV3-2) and TRBJ2-7, with 11 bases fitting TRBD2. CDR1 is LGHDT, CDR2 YNNKEL, per germline (reference sequence). The CDR3 consists of 15 residues. Trimming cost V 3 bases and J 1 base; bases outside gene matches: 2. The DNA of the CDR3 is TGTGCCAGCAGCCAGGGACTAGCGGAGTCCTACGAGCAGTACTTC. Its translation is CASSQGLAESYEQYF.

This chain joins TRBV5-4 and TRBJ1-2, with TRBD1 identical over 7 bases. Trimming removed 6 bases from V and 7 bases from J; junction bases left unmatched: 18. Germline CDR1 SGHNT, CDR2 YYREEE (reference sequence). The CDR3 extends over 16 amino acids. CDR3 residues: CASNKGGGGAWAGYTF. The CDR3 DNA reads TGTGCCAGCAACAAAGGAGGAGGGGGCGCTTGGGCTGGCTACACCTTC. Looking up the rest from reference TRBV5-4 and TRBJ1-2 gives the full variable domain: ETGVTQSPTHLIKTRGQQVTLRCSSQSGHNTVSWYQQALGQGPQFIFQYYREEENGRGNFPPRFSGLQFPNYSSELNVNALELDDSALYLCASNKGGGGAWAGYTFGSGTRLTVV.